This T cell receptor beta chain was sequenced for a study of CD8+CD57+ T cells in acquired aplastic anemia. Study details: CD4+ cell libraries from healthy donors averaged roughly 10 million reads.

With respect to this clonotype: Its cognate antigen is unknown.

The CDR3 extends over 12 amino acids. Germline V gene data show CDR1 as LNHNV and CDR2 as YYDKDF (reference sequence). The V and J ends lost 4 bases and 13 bases respectively, with 14 bases between them. Profiling of TCR beta VDJ combinations and CDR3 sequences used genomic DNA as template. A single record per CDR3 protein comes from TCRdb applying MiXCR to the reads. The table has about 110,000 distinct CDR3 sequences, 50% to 65% seen once; the top ten hold 25% to 35%. Broader study findings: Patients and controls shared under 30 CD8+ CDR3 sequences, highly expressed in patients. Patients were compared with controls for CD8+ Simpson's diversity, and no significant difference emerged.

The sample consisted of sorted CD4+, CD8+, or CD8+CD57+ T cells (not recorded which) from PBMCs. The chain uses TRBV15 and TRBJ2-1, with D perhaps matching TRBD1 (6 bases). The receptor was isolated from a human donor in good health, serving as a control. CDR3 residues: CATSMNRVGQFF. The CDR3 DNA sequence: TGTGCCACCAGCATGAACAGGGTAGGACAGTTCTTC.